This TCR beta chain was sequenced during a study of cytomegalovirus exposure and HLA in healthy donors. Study-wide context: Early released data comprised some 91 million unique TCRs from HLA-typed donors. The study, taken as a whole, reports: A missense variant in DCLRE1C was later tied to TCR beta V- and J-gene trimming.

Germline V gene sequence: CDR1 LNHDA, CDR2 SQIVND (reference sequence). The length of the CDR3 is 15 residues. Trimming cost V 1 base and J 5 bases, with 13 bases left between them. Donors counted as nominally healthy when sampled, yet unrecorded immune exposures were likely. Note on this clone: Its antigen is not known.

Primers for the PCR totalled 60 Vbeta and 13 Jbeta. Produced via immunoSEQ multiplex PCR; TCRdb's table is partial and in-frame only. The sample contains some 90,000 clones, 78% of which appear only once. The sequenced material came from PBMCs. The sequence came from a woman in her 40s in good health and CMV-seronegative. The chain uses TRBV19 and TRBJ2-3; D possibly corresponds to TRBD2 (5 bases). In DNA form, the CDR3 reads TGTGCCAGTAGTATAGGGGCGGTTGCGGGAGATACGCAGTATTTT. This sequence encodes CASSIGAVAGDTQYF.